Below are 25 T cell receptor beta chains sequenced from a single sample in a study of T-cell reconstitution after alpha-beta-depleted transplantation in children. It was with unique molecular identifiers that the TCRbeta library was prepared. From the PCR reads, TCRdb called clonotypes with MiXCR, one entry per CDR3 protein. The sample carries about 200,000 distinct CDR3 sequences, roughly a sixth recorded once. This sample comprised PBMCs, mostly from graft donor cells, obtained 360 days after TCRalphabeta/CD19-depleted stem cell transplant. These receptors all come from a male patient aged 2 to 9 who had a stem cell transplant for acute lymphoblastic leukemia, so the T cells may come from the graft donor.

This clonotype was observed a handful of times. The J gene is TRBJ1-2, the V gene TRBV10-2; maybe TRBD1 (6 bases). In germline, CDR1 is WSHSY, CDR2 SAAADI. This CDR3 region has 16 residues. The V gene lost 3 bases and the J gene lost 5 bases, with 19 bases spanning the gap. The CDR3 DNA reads TGCGCCAGCAGTGATGATTCCCTCTCAGGGGTGTATGGCTACACCTTC. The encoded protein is CASSDDSLSGVYGYTF.

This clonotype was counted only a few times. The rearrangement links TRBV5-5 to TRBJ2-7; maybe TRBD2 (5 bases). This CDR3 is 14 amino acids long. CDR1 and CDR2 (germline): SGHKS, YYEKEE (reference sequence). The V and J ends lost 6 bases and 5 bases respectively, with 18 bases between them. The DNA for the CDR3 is TGTGCCAGCACCATATCTGAGGGTTGGGACGAGCAGTACTTC. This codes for CASTISEGWDEQYF.

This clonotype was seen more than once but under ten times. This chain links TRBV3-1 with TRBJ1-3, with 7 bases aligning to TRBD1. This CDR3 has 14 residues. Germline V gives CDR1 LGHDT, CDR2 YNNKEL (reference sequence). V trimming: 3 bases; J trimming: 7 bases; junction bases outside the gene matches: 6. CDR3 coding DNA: TGTGCCAGCAGCCACGCCACAGGGGAGAACACCATATATTTT. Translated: CASSHATGENTIYF.

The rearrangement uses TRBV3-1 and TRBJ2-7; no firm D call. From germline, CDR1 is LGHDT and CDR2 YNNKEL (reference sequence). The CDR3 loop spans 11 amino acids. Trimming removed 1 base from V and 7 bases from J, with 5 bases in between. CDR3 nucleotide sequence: TGTGCCAGCAGCCAAGCGGTTGAGCAGTACTTC. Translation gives CASSQAVEQYF.

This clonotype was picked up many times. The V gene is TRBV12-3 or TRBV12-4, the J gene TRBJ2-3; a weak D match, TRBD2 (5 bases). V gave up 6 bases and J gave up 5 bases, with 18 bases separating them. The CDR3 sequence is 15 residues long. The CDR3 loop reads CASSQSGPRRDTQYF. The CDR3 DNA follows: TGTGCCAGCAGCCAAAGCGGACCCCGGAGAGATACGCAGTATTTT.

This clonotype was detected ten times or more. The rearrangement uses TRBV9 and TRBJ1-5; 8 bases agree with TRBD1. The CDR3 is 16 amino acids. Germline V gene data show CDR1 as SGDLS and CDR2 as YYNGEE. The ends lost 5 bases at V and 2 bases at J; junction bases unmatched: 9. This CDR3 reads CASSITTGEGNQPQHF. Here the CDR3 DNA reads TGTGCCAGCAGTATTACGACAGGGGAAGGCAATCAGCCCCAGCATTTT.

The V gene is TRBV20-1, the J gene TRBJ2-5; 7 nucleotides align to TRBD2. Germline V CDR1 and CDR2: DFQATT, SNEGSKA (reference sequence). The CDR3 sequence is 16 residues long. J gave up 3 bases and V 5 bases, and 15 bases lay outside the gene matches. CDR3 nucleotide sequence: TGCAGTGCTGGGGACTACGGCCCGACCGGAAAAGAGACCCAGTACTTC. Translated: CSAGDYGPTGKETQYF.

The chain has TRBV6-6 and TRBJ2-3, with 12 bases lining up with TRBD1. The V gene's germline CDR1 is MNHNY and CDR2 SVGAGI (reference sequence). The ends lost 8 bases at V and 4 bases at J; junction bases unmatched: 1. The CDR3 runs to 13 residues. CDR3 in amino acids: CASGTGGADTQYF. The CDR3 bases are TGTGCCAGCGGGACAGGGGGCGCAGATACGCAGTATTTT.

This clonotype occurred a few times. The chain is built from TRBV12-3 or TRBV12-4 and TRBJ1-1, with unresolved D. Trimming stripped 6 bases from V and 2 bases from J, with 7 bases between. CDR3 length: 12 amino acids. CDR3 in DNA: TGTGCCAGCAGGATAAGTAACACTGAAGCTTTCTTT. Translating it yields CASRISNTEAFF.

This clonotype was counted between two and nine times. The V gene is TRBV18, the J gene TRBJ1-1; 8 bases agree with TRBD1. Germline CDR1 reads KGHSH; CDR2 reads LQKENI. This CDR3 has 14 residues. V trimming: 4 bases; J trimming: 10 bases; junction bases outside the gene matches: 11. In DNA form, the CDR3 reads TGTGCCAGCTCACAGAAACAGGGGGTGAACGGAGCTTTCTTT. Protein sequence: CASSQKQGVNGAFF.

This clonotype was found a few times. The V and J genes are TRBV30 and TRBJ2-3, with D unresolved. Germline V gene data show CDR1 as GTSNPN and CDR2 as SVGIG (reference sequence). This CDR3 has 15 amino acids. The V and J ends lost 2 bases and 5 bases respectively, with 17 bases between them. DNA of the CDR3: TGTGCCTGGAGTCGACTCCCACCAAGACGAGATACGCAGTATTTT. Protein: CAWSRLPPRRDTQYF.

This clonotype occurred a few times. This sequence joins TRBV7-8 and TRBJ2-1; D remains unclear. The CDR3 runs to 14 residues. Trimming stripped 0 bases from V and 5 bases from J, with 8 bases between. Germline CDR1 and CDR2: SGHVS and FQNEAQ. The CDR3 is CASSLAEIHNEQFF. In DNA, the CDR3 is TGTGCCAGCAGCTTAGCCGAGATACACAATGAGCAGTTCTTC.

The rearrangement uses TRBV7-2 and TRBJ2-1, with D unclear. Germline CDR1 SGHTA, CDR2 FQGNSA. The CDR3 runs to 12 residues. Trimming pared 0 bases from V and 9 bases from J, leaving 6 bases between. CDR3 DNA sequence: TGTGCCAGCAGCTTAGCTCCGTTTGAGCAGTTCTTC. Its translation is CASSLAPFEQFF.

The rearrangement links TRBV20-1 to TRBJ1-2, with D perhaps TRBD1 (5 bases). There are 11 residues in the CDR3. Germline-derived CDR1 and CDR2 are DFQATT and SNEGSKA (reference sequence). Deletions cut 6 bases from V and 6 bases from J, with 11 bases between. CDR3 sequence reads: CSAQGLNGYTF. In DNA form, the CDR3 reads TGCAGTGCCCAGGGACTGAATGGCTACACCTTC.

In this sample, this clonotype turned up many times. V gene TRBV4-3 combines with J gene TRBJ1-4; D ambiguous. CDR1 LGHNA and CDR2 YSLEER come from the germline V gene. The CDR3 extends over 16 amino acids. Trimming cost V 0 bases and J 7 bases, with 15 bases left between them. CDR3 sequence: CASSQDRREGGEKLFF. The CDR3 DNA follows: TGCGCCAGCAGCCAAGATCGGCGGGAGGGCGGTGAAAAACTGTTTTTT.

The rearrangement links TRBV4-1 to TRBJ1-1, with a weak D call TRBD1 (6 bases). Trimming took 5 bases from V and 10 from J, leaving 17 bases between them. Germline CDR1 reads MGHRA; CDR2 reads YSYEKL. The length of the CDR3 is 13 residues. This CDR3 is CASSNGQRGPAFF. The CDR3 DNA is TGCGCCAGCAGCAATGGACAGAGGGGCCCAGCTTTCTTT.

The CDR3 region is CASSLEGNPTYGYTF. As DNA, the CDR3 is TGTGCCAGCAGCTTGGAAGGTAACCCGACGTATGGCTACACCTTC. This chain uses TRBV5-8 with TRBJ1-2; D is uncertain. From germline, CDR1 is SGHTS and CDR2 YDEGEE. Trimming removed 0 bases from V and 5 bases from J, with 14 bases in between. The CDR3 totals 15 residues.

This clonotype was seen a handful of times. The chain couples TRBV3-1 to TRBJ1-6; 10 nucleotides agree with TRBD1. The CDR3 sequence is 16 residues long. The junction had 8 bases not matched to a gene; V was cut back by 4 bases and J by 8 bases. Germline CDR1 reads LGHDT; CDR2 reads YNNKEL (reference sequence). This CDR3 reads CASSLVAGTGDSPLHF. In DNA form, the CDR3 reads TGTGCCAGCAGCCTCGTGGCGGGGACAGGGGATTCACCCCTCCACTTT. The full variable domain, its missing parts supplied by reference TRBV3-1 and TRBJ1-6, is DTAVSQTPKYLVTQMGNDKSIKCEQNLGHDTMYWYKQDSKKFLKIMFSYNNKELIINETVPNRFSPKSPDKAHLNLHINSLELGDSAVYFCASSLVAGTGDSPLHFGNGTRLTVT.

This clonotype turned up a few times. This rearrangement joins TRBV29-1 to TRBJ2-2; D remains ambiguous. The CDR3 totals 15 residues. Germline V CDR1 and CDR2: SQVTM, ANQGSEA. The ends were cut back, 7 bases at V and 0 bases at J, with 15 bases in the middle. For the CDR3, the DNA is TGCAGCGCTGCGCAGGTAGCCTCGAACACCGGGGAGCTGTTTTTT. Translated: CSAAQVASNTGELFF.

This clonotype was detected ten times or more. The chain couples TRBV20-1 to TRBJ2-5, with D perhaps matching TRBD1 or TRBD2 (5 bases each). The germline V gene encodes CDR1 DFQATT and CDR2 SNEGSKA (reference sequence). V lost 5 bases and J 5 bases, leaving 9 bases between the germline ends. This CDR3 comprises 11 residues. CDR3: CSAHRRETQYF. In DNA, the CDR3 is TGCAGTGCTCACAGGAGGGAGACCCAGTACTTC.

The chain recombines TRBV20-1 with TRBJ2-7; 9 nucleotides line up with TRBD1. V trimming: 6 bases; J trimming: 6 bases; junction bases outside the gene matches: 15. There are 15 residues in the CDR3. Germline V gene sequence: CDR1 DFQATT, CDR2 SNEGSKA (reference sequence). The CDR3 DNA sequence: TGCAGTGCCTTCATTTCCGGGACAGGGAAGGGCGAGCAGTACTTC. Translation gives CSAFISGTGKGEQYF.

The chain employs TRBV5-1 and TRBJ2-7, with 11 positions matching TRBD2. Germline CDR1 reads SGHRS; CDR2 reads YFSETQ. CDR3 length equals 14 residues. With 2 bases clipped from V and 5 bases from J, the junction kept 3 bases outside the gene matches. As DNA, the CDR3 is TGCGCCAGCAGCTTCCTAGCGGGGGGTAACGAGCAGTACTTC. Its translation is CASSFLAGGNEQYF.

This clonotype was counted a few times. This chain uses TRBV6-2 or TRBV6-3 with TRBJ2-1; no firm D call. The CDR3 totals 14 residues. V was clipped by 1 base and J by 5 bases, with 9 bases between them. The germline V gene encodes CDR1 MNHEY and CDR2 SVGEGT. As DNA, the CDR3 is TGTGCCAGCAGTTACTGGGCAGGCGACAATGAGCAGTTCTTC. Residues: CASSYWAGDNEQFF.

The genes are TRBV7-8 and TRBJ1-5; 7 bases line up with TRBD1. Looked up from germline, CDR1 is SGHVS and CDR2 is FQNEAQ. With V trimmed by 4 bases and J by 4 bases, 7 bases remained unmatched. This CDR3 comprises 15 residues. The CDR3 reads CASSSQGVGNQPQHF. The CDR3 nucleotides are TGTGCCAGCAGCTCCCAGGGGGTGGGAAATCAGCCCCAGCATTTT.

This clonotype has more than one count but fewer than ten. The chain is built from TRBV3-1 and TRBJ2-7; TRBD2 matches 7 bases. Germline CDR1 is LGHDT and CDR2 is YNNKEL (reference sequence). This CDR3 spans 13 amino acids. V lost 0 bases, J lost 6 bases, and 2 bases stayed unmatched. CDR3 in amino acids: CASSQDWGGEQYF. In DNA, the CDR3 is TGTGCCAGCAGCCAAGATTGGGGGGGCGAGCAGTACTTC.